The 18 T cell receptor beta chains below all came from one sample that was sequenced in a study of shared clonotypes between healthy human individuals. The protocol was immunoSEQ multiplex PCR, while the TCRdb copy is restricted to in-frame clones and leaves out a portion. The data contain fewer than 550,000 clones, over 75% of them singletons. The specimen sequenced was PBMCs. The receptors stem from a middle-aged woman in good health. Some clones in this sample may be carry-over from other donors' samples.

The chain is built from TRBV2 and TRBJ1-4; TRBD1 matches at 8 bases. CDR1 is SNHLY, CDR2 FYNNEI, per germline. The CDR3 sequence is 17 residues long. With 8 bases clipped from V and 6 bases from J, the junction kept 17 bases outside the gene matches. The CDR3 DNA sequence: TGTGCCAGCTTTGGACAGGGCTCGACAGCAGTATATGAAAAACTGTTTTTT. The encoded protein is CASFGQGSTAVYEKLFF.

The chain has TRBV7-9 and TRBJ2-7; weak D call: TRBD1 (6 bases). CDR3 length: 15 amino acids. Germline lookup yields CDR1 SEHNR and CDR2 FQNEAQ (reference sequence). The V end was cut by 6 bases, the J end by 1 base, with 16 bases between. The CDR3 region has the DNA TGTGCCAGCAGTCAAGGCAGGGGCGAATCCTACGAGCAGTACTTC. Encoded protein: CASSQGRGESYEQYF.

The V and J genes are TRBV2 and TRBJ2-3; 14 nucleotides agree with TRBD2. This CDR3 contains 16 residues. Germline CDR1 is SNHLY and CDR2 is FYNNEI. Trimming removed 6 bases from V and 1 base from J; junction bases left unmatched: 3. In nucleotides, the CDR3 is TGTGCCAGCAGGGGGACTAGCGGGAGCGGCACAGATACGCAGTATTTT. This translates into CASRGTSGSGTDTQYF.

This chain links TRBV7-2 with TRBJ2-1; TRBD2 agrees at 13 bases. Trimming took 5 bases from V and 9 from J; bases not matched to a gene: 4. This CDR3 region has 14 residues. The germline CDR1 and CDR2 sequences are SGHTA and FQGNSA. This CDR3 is CASSPGLAGVEQFF. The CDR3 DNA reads TGTGCCAGCAGCCCTGGACTAGCGGGAGTTGAGCAGTTCTTC.

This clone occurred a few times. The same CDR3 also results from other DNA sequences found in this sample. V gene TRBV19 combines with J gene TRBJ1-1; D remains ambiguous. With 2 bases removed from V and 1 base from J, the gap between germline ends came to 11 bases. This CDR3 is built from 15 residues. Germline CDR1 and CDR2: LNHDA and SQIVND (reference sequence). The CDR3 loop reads CASSISPTGNTEAFF. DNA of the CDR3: TGTGCCAGTAGTATAAGCCCCACGGGGAACACTGAAGCTTTCTTT.

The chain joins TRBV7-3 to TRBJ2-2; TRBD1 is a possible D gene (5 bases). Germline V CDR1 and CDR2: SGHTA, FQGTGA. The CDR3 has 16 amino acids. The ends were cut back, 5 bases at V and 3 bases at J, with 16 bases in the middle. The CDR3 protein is CASSLSRGIDTGELFF. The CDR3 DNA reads TGTGCCAGCAGCCTTTCTAGGGGAATAGACACCGGGGAGCTGTTTTTT.

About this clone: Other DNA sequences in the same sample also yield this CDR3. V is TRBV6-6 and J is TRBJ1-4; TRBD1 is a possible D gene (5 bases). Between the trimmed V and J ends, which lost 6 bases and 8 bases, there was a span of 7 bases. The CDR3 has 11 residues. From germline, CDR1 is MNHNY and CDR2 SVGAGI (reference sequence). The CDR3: CASSRQEKLFF. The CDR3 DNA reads TGTGCCAGCAGCCGACAGGAAAAACTGTTTTTT.

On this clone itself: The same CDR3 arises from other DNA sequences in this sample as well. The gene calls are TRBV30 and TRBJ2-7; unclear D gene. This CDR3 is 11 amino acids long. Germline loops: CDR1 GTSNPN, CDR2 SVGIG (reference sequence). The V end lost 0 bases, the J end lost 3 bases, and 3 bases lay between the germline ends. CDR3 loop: CAWSVLYEQYF. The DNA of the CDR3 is TGTGCCTGGAGTGTTCTCTACGAGCAGTACTTC.

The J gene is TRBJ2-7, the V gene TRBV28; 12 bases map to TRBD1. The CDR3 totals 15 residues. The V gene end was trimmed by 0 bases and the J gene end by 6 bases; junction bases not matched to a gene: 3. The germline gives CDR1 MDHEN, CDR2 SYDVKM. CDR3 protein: CASSLWGQGAVEQYF. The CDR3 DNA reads TGTGCCAGCAGTTTATGGGGACAGGGGGCAGTCGAGCAGTACTTC. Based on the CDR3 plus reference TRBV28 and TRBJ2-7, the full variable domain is DVKVTQSSRYLVKRTGEKVFLECVQDMDHENMFWYRQDPGLGLRLIYFSYDVKMKEKGDIPEGYSVSREKKERFSLILESASTNQTSMYLCASSLWGQGAVEQYFGPGTRLTVT.

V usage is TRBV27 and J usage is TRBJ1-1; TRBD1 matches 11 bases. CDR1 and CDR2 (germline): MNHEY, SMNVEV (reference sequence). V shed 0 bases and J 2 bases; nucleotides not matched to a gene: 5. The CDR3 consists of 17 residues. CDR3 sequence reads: CASSLSTGTGGNTEAFF. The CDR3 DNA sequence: TGTGCCAGCAGTTTATCGACCGGGACAGGGGGAAACACTGAAGCTTTCTTT.

The CDR3 sequence: CASSQISRRQTDTQYF. CDR3 in DNA: TGCGCCAGCAGCCAAATCAGTCGGAGACAAACAGATACGCAGTATTTT. The chain employs TRBV4-3 and TRBJ2-3; the D is unclear. The V end lost 2 bases, the J end lost 3 bases, and 15 bases lay between the germline ends. Germline assignment: CDR1 LGHNA and CDR2 YSLEER. This CDR3 has 16 amino acids.

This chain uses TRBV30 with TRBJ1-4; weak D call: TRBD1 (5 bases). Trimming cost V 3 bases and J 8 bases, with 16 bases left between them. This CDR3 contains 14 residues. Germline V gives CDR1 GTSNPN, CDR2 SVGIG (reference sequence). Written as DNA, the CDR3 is TGTGCCTGGAGGCACGCGGGGGGAGACGAAAAACTGTTTTTT. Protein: CAWRHAGGDEKLFF.

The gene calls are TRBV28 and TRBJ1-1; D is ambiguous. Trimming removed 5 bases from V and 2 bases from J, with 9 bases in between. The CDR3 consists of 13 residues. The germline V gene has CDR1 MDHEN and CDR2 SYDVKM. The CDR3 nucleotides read TGTGCCAGCAGTGGCCCGGATAACACTGAAGCTTTCTTT. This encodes CASSGPDNTEAFF.

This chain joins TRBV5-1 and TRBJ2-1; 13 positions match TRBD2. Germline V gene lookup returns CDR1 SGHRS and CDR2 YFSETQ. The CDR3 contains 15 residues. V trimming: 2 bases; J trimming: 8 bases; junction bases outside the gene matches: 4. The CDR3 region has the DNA TGCGCCAGCAGCTTAACTAGCGGGAGGGCCCATGAGCAGTTCTTC. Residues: CASSLTSGRAHEQFF.

CDR3 coding DNA: TGTGCCAGTAGTATCTTCGGGGGGACTAGCGGGAGGACTGGAGACGAGCAGTACTTC. Translating gives CASSIFGGTSGRTGDEQYF. The V and J genes are TRBV19 and TRBJ2-7, with TRBD2 matching 15 bases. The CDR3 covers 19 residues. CDR1 and CDR2 from the germline V gene are LNHDA and SQIVND (reference sequence). V lost 3 bases, J lost 5 bases, and 14 bases stayed unmatched.

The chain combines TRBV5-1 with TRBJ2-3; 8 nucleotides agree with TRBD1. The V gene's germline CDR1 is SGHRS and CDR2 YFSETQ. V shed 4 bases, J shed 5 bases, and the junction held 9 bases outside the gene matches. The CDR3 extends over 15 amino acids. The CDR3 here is CASSQRTGRGDTQYF. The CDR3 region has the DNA TGCGCCAGCAGCCAACGGACAGGGCGGGGAGATACGCAGTATTTT.

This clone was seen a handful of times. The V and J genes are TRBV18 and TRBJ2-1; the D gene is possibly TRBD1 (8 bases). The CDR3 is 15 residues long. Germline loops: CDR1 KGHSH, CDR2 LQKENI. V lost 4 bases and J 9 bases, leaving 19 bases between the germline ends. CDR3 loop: CASSLWTGRETEQFF. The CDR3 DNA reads TGTGCCAGCTCACTGTGGACAGGGAGGGAGACTGAGCAGTTCTTC. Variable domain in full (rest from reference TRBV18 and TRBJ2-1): NAGVMQNPRHLVRRRGQEARLRCSPMKGHSHVYWYRQLPEEGLKFMVYLQKENIIDESGMPKERFSAEFPKEGPSILRIQQVVRGDSAAYFCASSLWTGRETEQFFGPGTRLTVL.

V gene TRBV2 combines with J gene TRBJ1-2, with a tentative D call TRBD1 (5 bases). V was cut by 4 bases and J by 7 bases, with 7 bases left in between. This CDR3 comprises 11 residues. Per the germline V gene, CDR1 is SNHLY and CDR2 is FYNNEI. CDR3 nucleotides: TGTGCCAGCAGTGGGGACTTTGGCTACACCTTC. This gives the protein CASSGDFGYTF.